These 10 T cell receptor beta chains originate from one sample sequenced in a study of cytomegalovirus exposure and HLA in healthy donors. Profiling relied on immunoSEQ multiplex PCR, and the TCRdb table lists in-frame clones only, not all of them. Of about 110,000 clones listed, 88% were seen once; the top ten hold 1.4%. Sequencing input: PBMCs. The receptors come from a woman aged 25 to 45 in good health and CMV-seropositive.

The V gene is TRBV7-2, the J gene TRBJ2-5; 9 bases agree with TRBD2. Unmatched junction bases numbered 4, after V lost 0 bases and J lost 5 bases. Germline CDR1 reads SGHTA; CDR2 reads FQGNSA. The CDR3 is 15 residues long. CDR3 protein: CASSLALAGWETQYF. Here the CDR3 DNA reads TGTGCCAGCAGCTTAGCACTAGCGGGTTGGGAGACCCAGTACTTC.

The rearrangement links TRBV4-3 to TRBJ2-5, with no clear D. Trimming stripped 5 bases from V and 5 bases from J, with 12 bases between. Per the germline V gene, CDR1 is LGHNA and CDR2 is YSLEER. The CDR3 totals 13 residues. CDR3 protein: CASSYRIDETQYF. DNA of the CDR3: TGCGCCAGCAGCTACAGAATTGACGAGACCCAGTACTTC.

This rearrangement joins TRBV7-3 to TRBJ2-7; D is possibly TRBD1 (6 bases). Germline CDR1 reads SGHTA; CDR2 reads FQGTGA. CDR3 size: 14 residues. V lost 6 bases and J 2 bases, leaving 14 bases between the germline ends. The CDR3 sequence: CASRDRQEPYEQYF. DNA for the CDR3: TGTGCCAGCAGAGACCGACAGGAACCCTACGAGCAGTACTTC.

The chain is built from TRBV7-6 and TRBJ2-2; 13 bases line up with TRBD2. Germline loops: CDR1 SGHVS, CDR2 FNYEAQ. Trimming took 5 bases from V and 7 from J; bases not matched to a gene: 7. The CDR3 spans 16 residues. The CDR3 loop reads CASSGRLAGGVGELFF. In DNA, the CDR3 is TGTGCCAGCAGCGGACGACTAGCGGGAGGTGTCGGGGAGCTGTTTTTT.

V is TRBV15 and J is TRBJ2-2; D may be TRBD2 (5 bases). The germline V and J ends were trimmed by 0 bases and 5 bases, with 16 bases remaining between them. Per germline, CDR1 LNHNV and CDR2 YYDKDF (reference sequence). The CDR3 extends over 17 amino acids. The CDR3: CATSREGARDLTGELFF. CDR3 bases: TGTGCCACCAGCAGAGAAGGAGCGAGGGATCTAACCGGGGAGCTGTTTTTT. Together with reference TRBV15 and TRBJ2-2, the CDR3 gives the full variable domain: DAMVIQNPRYQVTQFGKPVTLSCSQTLNHNVMYWYQQKSSQAPKLLFHYYDKDFNNEADTPDNFQSRRPNTSFCFLDIRSPGLGDTAMYLCATSREGARDLTGELFFGEGSRLTVL.

This sequence joins TRBV7-2 and TRBJ2-2; 10 bases are shared with TRBD1. The CDR3 is made up of 17 amino acids. Germline lookup yields CDR1 SGHTA and CDR2 FQGNSA. The V segment lost 2 bases and the J segment 6 bases; nucleotides outside the gene matches: 9. The CDR3 DNA reads as TGTGCCAGCAGCTTAAGGGGCCGGGGACAGGGGTCCGGGGAGCTGTTTTTT. This codes for CASSLRGRGQGSGELFF.

This chain uses TRBV5-5 with TRBJ2-2; 8 nucleotides match TRBD1. The ends lost 0 bases at V and 1 base at J; junction bases unmatched: 2. Germline V gene lookup returns CDR1 SGHKS and CDR2 YYEKEE (reference sequence). The CDR3 is 16 amino acids. CDR3 amino acids: CASSLGGTGNTGELFF. The CDR3 coding sequence is TGTGCCAGCAGCTTGGGCGGGACAGGGAACACCGGGGAGCTGTTTTTT.

This chain uses TRBV30 with TRBJ1-5, with a weak D call TRBD1 (6 bases). The CDR3 contains 15 residues. The germline V gene encodes CDR1 GTSNPN and CDR2 SVGIG (reference sequence). V lost 2 bases to trimming and J lost 5 bases, with 16 bases between them. The CDR3 is CAWSRRMGAYQPQHF. The DNA for the CDR3 is TGTGCCTGGAGTAGGAGGATGGGGGCCTATCAGCCCCAGCATTTT.

This chain's CDR3 is CASSYNGAGVQETQYF. The CDR3 coding sequence is TGTGCCAGCAGTTATAACGGAGCGGGAGTACAGGAGACCCAGTACTTC. The chain is built from TRBV6-5 and TRBJ2-5; 8 nucleotides align to TRBD2. Germline lookup yields CDR1 MNHEY and CDR2 SVGAGI. J was trimmed by 5 bases and V by 3 bases; bases with no gene match: 11. CDR3 size: 16 residues.

The chain has TRBV5-8 and TRBJ1-6; 10 bases are shared with TRBD1. In germline, CDR1 is SGHTS, CDR2 YDEGEE. V trimming: 1 base; J trimming: 8 bases; junction bases outside the gene matches: 9. The CDR3 consists of 17 residues. CDR3 coding DNA: TGTGCCAGCAGCTTGAGTAGGCCGGGACAGGGGCATTCACCCCTCCACTTT. As protein: CASSLSRPGQGHSPLHF.